This T cell receptor (beta chain) comes out of a study of blood T cell repertoires in COVID-19. Study-wide background: COVID-19 samples from acute and convalescent phases originated in the United States, Italy and Spain.

Source study methods: For nucleated cells, counts were estimated from reference gene primer amplification. Sequencing was performed with immunoSEQ multiplex PCR; in TCRdb, only in-frame clones are kept and a portion is missing. V, J and clone size are those of that table, while D and trimming were read from the DNA. Of about 64,000 clones listed, about 88% were seen once; the top ten hold 40% to 55%. Followed longitudinally, the Seattle patients had been enrolled during active infection. CDR1 WSHSY and CDR2 SAAADI come from the germline V gene. The CDR3 sequence is 18 residues long. The V gene lost 3 bases and the J gene lost 0 bases, with 15 bases spanning the gap.

This clonotype was obtained from a woman in her sixties or seventies with COVID-19, enrolled during active disease. The sample consisted of peripheral blood. V and J are TRBV10-2 and TRBJ1-6, with a tentative D call TRBD1 (6 bases). CDR3 nucleotide sequence: TGCGCCAGCAGTGATACCGGGACACGTAGCTCCTATAATTCACCCCTCCACTTT. Residues: CASSDTGTRSSYNSPLHF.